This record concerns one T cell receptor (beta chain) sequence. Its antigen is not identified. These data are taken from a study of T-cell memory formation after mild COVID-19. About the study: Largely donor-specific sequence clusters came from a couple of donors.

Overall study findings and caveats: Clones that got smaller from day 15 to 85 had even CD4/CD8, while clones growing later tipped toward CD4+.

The authors produced TCR alpha and TCR beta cDNA libraries with sample barcodes and UMIs by 5'RACE using constant-segment primers. TCRdb reprocessed the 5' RACE reads via MiXCR and lists one record per CDR3 protein. The sample has some 290,000 distinct CDR3 sequences, about 16% seen once. The sequenced material came from PBMCs or a T cell subset sorted from them (not recorded which). This clonotype was sampled from a man aged 18 to 29 who had mild COVID-19 (a few samples of this study predate the infection). Cell type and time point are not known.

In DNA form, the CDR3 reads TGTGCCACCAGTGACTCCCGCCGACTAGCGGGGAATTACAATGAGCAGTTCTTC. It codes for CATSDSRRLAGNYNEQFF. The chain is built from TRBV24-1 and TRBJ2-1; 11 bases are a match to TRBD2. Germline CDR1 KGHDR, CDR2 SFDVKD. The CDR3 spans 18 residues. Trimming at V came to 4 bases and at J to 4 bases, leaving 11 bases not matched to a gene.